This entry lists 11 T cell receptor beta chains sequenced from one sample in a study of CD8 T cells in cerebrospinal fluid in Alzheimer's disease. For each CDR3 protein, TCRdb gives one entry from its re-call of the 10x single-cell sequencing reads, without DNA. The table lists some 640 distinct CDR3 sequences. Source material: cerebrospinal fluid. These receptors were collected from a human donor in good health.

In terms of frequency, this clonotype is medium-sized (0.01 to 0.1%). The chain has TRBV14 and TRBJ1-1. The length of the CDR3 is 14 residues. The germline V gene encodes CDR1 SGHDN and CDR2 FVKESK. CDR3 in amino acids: CASSQVAYRTEAFF.

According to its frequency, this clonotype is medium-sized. The CDR3 sequence is CASSVDRGTNYGYTF. V and J are TRBV7-9 and TRBJ1-2; with no DNA, the TCRdb D assignment of TRBD1 cannot be verified. Per germline, CDR1 SEHNR and CDR2 FQNEAQ (reference sequence). This CDR3 has 15 amino acids.

CDR3 amino acids: CASSSSTGGYGYTF. The V call is TRBV19, the J call TRBJ1-2; TCRdb's D call of TRBD1 is untestable without DNA. The length of the CDR3 is 14 residues. Germline V gene data show CDR1 as LNHDA and CDR2 as SQIVND (reference sequence).

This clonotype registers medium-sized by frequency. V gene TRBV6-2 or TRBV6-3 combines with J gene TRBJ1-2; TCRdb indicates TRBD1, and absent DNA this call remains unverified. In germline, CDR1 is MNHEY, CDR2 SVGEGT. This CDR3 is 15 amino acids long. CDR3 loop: CASSYVDRVSSGYTF.

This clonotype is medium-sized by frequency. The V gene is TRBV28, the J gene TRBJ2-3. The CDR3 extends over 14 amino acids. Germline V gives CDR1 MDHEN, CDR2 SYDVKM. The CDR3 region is CASSFLAGTDTQYF.

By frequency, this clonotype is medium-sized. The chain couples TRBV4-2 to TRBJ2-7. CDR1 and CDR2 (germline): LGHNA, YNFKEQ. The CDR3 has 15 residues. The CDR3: CASSQGRVLSYEQYF.

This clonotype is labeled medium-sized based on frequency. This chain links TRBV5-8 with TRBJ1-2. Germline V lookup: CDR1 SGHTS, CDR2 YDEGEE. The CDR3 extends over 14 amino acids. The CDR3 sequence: CASSLGWANYGYTF.

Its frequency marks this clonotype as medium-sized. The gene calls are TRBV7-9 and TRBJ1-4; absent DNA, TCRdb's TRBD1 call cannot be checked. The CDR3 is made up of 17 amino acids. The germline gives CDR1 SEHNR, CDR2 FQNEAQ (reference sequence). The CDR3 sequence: CASSLQGPGFGREKLFF.

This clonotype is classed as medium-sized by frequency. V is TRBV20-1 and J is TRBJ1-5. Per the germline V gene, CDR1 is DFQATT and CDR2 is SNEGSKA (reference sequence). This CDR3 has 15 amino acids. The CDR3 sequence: CSARDLVSPSWPQHF.

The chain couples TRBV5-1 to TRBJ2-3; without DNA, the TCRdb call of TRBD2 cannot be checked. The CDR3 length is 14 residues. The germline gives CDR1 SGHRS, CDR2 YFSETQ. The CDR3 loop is CASEIAGGSDTQYF.

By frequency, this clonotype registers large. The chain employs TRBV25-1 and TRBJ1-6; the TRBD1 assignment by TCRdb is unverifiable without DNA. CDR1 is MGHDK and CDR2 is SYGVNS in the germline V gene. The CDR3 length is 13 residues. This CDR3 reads CASSWTGGSPLHF.